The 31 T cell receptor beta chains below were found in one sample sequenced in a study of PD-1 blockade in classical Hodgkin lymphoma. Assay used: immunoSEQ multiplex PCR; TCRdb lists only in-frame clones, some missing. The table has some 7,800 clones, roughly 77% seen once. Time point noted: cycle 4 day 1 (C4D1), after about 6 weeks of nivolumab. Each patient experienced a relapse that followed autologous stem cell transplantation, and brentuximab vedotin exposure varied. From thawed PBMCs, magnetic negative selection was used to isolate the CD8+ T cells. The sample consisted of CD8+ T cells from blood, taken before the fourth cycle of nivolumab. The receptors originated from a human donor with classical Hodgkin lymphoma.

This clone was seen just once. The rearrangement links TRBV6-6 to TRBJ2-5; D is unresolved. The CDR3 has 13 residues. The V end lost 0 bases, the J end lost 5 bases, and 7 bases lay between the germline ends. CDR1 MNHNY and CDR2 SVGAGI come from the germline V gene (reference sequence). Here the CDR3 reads CASSYSVRETQYF. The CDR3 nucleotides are TGTGCCAGCAGTTACTCGGTTCGGGAGACCCAGTACTTC.

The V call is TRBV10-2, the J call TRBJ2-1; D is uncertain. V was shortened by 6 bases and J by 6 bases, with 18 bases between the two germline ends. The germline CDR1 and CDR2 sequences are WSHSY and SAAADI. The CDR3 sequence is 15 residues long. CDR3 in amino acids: CASRAAPGSRNEQFF. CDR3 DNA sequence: TGCGCCAGCAGGGCGGCTCCGGGCTCCCGCAATGAGCAGTTCTTC.

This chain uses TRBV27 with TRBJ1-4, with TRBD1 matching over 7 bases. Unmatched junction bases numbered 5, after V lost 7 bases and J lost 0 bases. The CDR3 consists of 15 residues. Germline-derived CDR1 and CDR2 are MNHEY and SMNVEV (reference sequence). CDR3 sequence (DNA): TGTGCCAGCAAGGACAGGACCGCAACTAATGAAAAACTGTTTTTT. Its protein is CASKDRTATNEKLFF.

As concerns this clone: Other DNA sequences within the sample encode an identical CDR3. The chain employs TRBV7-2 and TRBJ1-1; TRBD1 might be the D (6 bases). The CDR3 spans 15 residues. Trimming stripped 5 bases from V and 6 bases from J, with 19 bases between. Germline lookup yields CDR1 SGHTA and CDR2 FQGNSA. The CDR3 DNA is TGTGCCAGCAGCCTCGGTTCTCGGGGGGCCGCTGAAGCTTTCTTT. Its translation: CASSLGSRGAAEAFF.

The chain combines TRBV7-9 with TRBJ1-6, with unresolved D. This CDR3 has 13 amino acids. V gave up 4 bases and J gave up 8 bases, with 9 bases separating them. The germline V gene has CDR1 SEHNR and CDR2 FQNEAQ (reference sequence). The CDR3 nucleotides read TGTGCCAGCAGCTACTCCGGGGATTCACCCCTCCACTTT. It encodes CASSYSGDSPLHF.

The CDR3 here is CASRQAFPYEQYF. DNA for the CDR3: TGTGCCAGCAGACAAGCCTTTCCCTACGAGCAGTACTTC. The chain combines TRBV27 with TRBJ2-7; D gene uncertain. CDR3 length equals 13 residues. V lost 6 bases and J 2 bases, leaving 11 bases between the germline ends. The V gene's germline CDR1 is MNHEY and CDR2 SMNVEV (reference sequence).

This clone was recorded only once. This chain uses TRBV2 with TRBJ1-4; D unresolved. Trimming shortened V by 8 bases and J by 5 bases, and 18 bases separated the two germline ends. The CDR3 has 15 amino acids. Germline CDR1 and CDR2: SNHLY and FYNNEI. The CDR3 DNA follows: TGTGCCAGCGAAGATTTGGGAGAGCCAAATGAAAAACTGTTTTTT. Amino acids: CASEDLGEPNEKLFF.

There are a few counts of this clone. CDR3 in DNA: TGTGCCAGAACCCTTGCGCGAAGCACAGATACGCAGTATTTT. This gives the protein CARTLARSTDTQYF. V gene TRBV2 combines with J gene TRBJ2-3; D is uncertain. The CDR3 covers 14 residues. V lost 9 bases, J lost 0 bases, and 13 bases lay in between. From germline, CDR1 is SNHLY and CDR2 FYNNEI.

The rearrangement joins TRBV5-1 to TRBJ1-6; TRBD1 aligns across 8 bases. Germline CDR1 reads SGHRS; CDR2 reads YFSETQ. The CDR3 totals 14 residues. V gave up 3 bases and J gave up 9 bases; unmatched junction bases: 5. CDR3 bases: TGCGCCAGCAGCTCCGGACAGGGTGGTTCACCCCTCCACTTT. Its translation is CASSSGQGGSPLHF.

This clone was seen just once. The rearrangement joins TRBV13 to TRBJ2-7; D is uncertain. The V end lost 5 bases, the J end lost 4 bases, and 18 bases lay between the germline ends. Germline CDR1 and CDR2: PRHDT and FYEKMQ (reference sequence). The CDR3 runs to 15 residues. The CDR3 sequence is CASSHLDGPGYEQYF. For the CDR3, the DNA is TGTGCCAGCAGCCATCTGGACGGCCCGGGTTACGAGCAGTACTTC.

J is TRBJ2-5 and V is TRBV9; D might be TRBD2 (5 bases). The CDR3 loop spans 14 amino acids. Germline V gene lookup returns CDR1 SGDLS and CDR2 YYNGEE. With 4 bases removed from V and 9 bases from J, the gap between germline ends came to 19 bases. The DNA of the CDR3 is TGTGCCAGCAGCCCCAACCCGGGGATCCGGGCCCAGTACTTC. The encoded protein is CASSPNPGIRAQYF.

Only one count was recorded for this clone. CDR3 in amino acids: CASSISTGAQETQYF. The CDR3 nucleotides are TGTGCCAGCAGTATTTCGACAGGAGCCCAAGAGACCCAGTACTTC. This chain uses TRBV27 with TRBJ2-5, with a tentative D call TRBD1 (6 bases). Germline CDR1 is MNHEY and CDR2 is SMNVEV (reference sequence). This CDR3 has 15 amino acids. V dropped 5 bases and J dropped 1 base, with 14 bases sitting between them.

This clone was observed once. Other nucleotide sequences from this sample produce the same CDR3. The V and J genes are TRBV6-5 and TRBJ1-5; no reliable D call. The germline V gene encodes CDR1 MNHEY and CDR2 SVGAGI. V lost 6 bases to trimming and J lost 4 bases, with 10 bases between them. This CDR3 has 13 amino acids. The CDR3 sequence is CASSPSGNQPQHF. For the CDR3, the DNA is TGTGCCAGCAGCCCCAGCGGGAATCAGCCCCAGCATTTT.

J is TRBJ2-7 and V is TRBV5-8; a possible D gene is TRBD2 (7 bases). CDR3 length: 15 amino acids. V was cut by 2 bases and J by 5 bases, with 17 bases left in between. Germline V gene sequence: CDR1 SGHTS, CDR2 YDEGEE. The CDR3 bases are TGTGCCAGCAGCTTAGTCGCGGGGGCGATAAACGAGCAGTACTTC. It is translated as CASSLVAGAINEQYF.

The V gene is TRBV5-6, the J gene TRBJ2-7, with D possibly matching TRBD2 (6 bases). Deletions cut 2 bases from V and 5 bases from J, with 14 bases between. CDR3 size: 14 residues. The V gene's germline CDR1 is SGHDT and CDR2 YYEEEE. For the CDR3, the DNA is TGTGCCAGCAGCTTTATCGCCGGCGGGGACGAGCAGTACTTC. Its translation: CASSFIAGGDEQYF.

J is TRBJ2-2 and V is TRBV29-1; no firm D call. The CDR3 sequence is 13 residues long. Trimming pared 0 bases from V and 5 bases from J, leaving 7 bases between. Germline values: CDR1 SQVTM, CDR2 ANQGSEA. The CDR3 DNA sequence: TGCAGCGTTGAAGAAGGATGGACCGGGGAGCTGTTTTTT. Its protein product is CSVEEGWTGELFF.

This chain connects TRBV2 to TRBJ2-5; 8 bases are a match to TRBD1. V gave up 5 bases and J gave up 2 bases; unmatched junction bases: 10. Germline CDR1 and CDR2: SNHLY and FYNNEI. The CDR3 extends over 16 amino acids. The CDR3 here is CASSLSDREIQETQYF. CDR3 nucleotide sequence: TGTGCCAGCAGTTTATCGGACAGGGAAATTCAAGAGACCCAGTACTTC.

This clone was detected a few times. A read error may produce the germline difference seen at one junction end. The CDR3 is CASSQVIGLSSQPQHF. The CDR3 DNA reads TGCGCCAGCAGCCAAGTCATAGGGCTCAGCAGTCAGCCCCAGCATTTT. This rearrangement joins TRBV4-3 to TRBJ1-5, with D uncertain. Germline V CDR1 and CDR2: LGHNA, YSLEER. This CDR3 comprises 16 residues.

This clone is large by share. The CDR3 DNA is TGTGCCAGCAGCTTAGTCGCGGGGGCGATAAACGAGCAGTACTTC. Translating it yields CASSLVAGAINEQYF. The V call is TRBV7-2, the J call TRBJ2-7, with TRBD2 as a possible D gene (7 bases). Germline-derived CDR1 and CDR2 are SGHTA and FQGNSA. The CDR3 sequence is 15 residues long. Trimming removed 1 base at V and 5 bases at J, with 15 bases between.

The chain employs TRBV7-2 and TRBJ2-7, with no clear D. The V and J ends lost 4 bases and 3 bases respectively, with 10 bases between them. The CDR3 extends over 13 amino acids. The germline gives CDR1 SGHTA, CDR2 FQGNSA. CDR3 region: CASSSHLGYEQYF. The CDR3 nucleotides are TGTGCCAGCAGCTCCCATCTAGGCTACGAGCAGTACTTC.

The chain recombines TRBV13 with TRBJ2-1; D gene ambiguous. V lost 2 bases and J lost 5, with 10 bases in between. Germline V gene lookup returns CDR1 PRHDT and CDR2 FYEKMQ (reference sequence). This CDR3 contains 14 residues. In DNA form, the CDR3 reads TGTGCCAGCAGCTTAAGAGTAGCCCACAATGAGCAGTTCTTC. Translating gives CASSLRVAHNEQFF.

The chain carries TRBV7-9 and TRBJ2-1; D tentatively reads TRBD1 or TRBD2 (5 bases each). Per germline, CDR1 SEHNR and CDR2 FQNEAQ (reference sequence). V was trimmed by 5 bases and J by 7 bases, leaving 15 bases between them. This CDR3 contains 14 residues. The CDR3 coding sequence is TGTGCCAGCAGCCCCCGGGACGACCGGAATGAGCAGTTCTTC. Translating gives CASSPRDDRNEQFF.

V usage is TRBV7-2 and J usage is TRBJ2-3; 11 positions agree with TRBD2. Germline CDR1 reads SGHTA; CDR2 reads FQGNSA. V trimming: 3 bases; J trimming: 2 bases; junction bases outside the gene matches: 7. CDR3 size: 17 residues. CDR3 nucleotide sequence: TGTGCCAGCAGCTTTAGCGGGGGGGCCACGTCCACAGATACGCAGTATTTT. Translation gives CASSFSGGATSTDTQYF.

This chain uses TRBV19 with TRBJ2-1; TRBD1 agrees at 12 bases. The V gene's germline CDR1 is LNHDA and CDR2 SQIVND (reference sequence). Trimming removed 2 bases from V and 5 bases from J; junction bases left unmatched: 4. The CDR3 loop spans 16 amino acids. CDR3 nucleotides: TGTGCCAGTAGTATATGGGGACAGGGGGCGGACAATGAGCAGTTCTTC. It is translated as CASSIWGQGADNEQFF.

The CDR3 bases are TGTGCCAGCAGTCTTAGCGGGGGGGCGGGGAACATTCAGTACTTC. Translating it yields CASSLSGGAGNIQYF. The V gene is TRBV6-6, the J gene TRBJ2-4; TRBD2 agrees at 11 bases. The J segment lost 7 bases and the V segment lost 5 bases, leaving 7 bases of the junction unmatched. Germline assignment: CDR1 MNHNY and CDR2 SVGAGI (reference sequence). There are 15 residues in the CDR3.

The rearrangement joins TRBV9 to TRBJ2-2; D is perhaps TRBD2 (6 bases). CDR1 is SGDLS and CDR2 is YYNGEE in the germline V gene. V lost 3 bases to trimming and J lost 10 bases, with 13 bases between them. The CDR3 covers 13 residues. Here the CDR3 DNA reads TGTGCCAGCAGCGGCAGCCGCGGGGAGGAGCTGTTTTTT. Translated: CASSGSRGEELFF.

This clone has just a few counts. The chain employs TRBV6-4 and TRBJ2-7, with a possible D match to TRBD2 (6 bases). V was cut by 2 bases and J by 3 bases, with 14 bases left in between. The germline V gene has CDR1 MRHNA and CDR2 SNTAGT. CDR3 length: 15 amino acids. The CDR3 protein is CASSDPGLAFYEQYF. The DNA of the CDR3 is TGTGCCAGCAGTGACCCGGGACTCGCCTTCTACGAGCAGTACTTC.

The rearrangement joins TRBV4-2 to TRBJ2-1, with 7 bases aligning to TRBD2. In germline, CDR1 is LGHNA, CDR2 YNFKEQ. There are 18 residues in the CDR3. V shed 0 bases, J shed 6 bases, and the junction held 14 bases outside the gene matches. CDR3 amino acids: CASSQEGAGREPGNEQFF. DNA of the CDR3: TGTGCCAGCAGCCAAGAGGGTGCAGGGCGGGAGCCTGGCAATGAGCAGTTCTTC.

CDR3 DNA sequence: TGTGCCAGCAGGGTGGACAGCTCTGGAAACACCATATATTTT. Its translation is CASRVDSSGNTIYF. The chain recombines TRBV28 with TRBJ1-3; TRBD1 is a possible D gene (6 bases). The germline V and J ends were trimmed by 6 bases and 0 bases, with 9 bases remaining between them. Germline CDR1 reads MDHEN; CDR2 reads SYDVKM. The CDR3 loop spans 14 amino acids. Based on the CDR3 plus reference TRBV28 and TRBJ1-3, the full variable domain is DVKVTQSSRYLVKRTGEKVFLECVQDMDHENMFWYRQDPGLGLRLIYFSYDVKMKEKGDIPEGYSVSREKKERFSLILESASTNQTSMYLCASRVDSSGNTIYFGEGSWLTVV.

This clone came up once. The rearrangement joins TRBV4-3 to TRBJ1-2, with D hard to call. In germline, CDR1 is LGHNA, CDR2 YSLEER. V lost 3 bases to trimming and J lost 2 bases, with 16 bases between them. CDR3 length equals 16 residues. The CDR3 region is CASSQGYKRINYGYTF. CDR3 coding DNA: TGCGCCAGCAGCCAGGGATACAAGCGGATAAACTATGGCTACACCTTC.

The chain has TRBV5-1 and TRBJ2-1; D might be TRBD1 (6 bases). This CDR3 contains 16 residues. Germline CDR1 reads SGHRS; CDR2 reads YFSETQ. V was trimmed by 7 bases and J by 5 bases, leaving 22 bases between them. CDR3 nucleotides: TGCGCCAGCTCGAGTTACAGGGACCGTCTCAACAATGAGCAGTTCTTC. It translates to CASSSYRDRLNNEQFF.